This T cell receptor (beta chain) was captured in a study of PD-1 blockade in classical Hodgkin lymphoma. The length of the CDR3 is 14 residues. V was cut by 4 bases and J by 1 base, with 10 bases left in between. The germline V gene encodes CDR1 KGHSH and CDR2 LQKENI. Study-level points and caveats: Repertoires differed for reasons still undefined, possibly disease activity or prior therapy. Researchers reported that CD4+ TCR diversity, though not CD8+, rose significantly by C4D1.

In every patient, relapse followed autologous stem cell transplantation, while exposure to brentuximab vedotin differed. Magnetic negative selection was used to purify CD4+ T cells from thawed PBMCs. When best responses were assessed, they were complete response, partial response or progressive disease. Data came from immunoSEQ multiplex PCR; TCRdb stores just in-frame clones and leaves some out. The sample has around 12,000 clones, 85% to 90% seen once; the top ten hold roughly 0.48%. Comment on this clone: Its antigen is not known.

This chain joins TRBV18 and TRBJ1-1; D gene uncertain. The sample was CD4+ T cells from blood, taken at baseline. This receptor was identified in a human donor with classical Hodgkin lymphoma. The CDR3 DNA sequence: TGTGCCAGCTCACTGAACAGCGCGAACACTGAAGCTTTCTTT. It translates to CASSLNSANTEAFF.